These 13 T cell receptor beta chains originate from one sample sequenced in a study of shared clonotypes between healthy human individuals (dated by TCRdb to 2020 to 2021). Libraries were made using the immunoSEQ multiplex PCR assay. TCRdb stores this immuneACCESS table with in-frame sequences only. Part of the clones is absent; in the studies checked, under half of the shortfall reflects unresolved V genes, and no reason is known for the rest. For this sample the table gives under 350,000 clones, of which over 75% were detected only once. Around 16% of the sample belongs to the ten largest clones. Sequencing was done on a sample of memory CD8+ T cells sorted from blood. The label giving this sample's cell subset or site can be read as: CD45RO+ cells pooled with CCR7-negative TemRA cells. These receptors were collected from a man aged 18 to 29 in good health.

As for this clone: The same CDR3 arises from other DNA sequences in this sample as well. The chain carries TRBV5-5 and TRBJ2-7; the D is unclear. CDR1 is SGHKS, CDR2 YYEKEE, per germline (reference sequence). This CDR3 is built from 12 residues. V was pared by 5 bases and J by 0 bases, with 6 bases between. The DNA for the CDR3 is TGTGCCAGCAGTACGGACTCCTACGAGCAGTACTTC. Translating it yields CASSTDSYEQYF. Based on the CDR3 plus reference TRBV5-5 and TRBJ2-7, the full variable domain is DAGVTQSPTHLIKTRGQQVTLRCSPISGHKSVSWYQQVLGQGPQFIFQYYEKEERGRGNFPDRFSARQFPNYSSELNVNALLLGDSALYLCASSTDSYEQYFGPGTRLTVT.

The count of this clone is one. CDR3 coding DNA: TGTGCCAGCAATAGATTCGGTCAGCCCCAGCATTTT. Translation: CASNRFGQPQHF. The rearrangement joins TRBV6-1 to TRBJ1-5; D ambiguous. From germline, CDR1 is MNHNS and CDR2 SASEGT. Trimming took 7 bases from V and 6 from J, leaving 10 bases between them. This CDR3 comprises 12 residues.

The V and J genes are TRBV11-2 and TRBJ2-5; 9 nucleotides match TRBD1. The CDR3 spans 13 residues. J lost 4 bases, V lost 8 bases, and 5 bases had no gene match. Germline CDR1 and CDR2: SGHAT and FQNNGV. The CDR3 region is CASGGQGRETQYF. CDR3 sequence (DNA): TGTGCCAGCGGGGGACAGGGTCGAGAGACCCAGTACTTC.

The chain links TRBV6-6 to TRBJ2-5; TRBD2 matches 8 bases. The V gene's germline CDR1 is MNHNY and CDR2 SVGAGI (reference sequence). The CDR3 extends over 16 amino acids. The J segment lost 1 base and the V segment lost 1 base, leaving 5 bases of the junction unmatched. The CDR3 protein is CASSYWASGFQETQYF. CDR3 nucleotides: TGTGCCAGCAGTTACTGGGCTAGCGGGTTCCAAGAGACCCAGTACTTC.

The rearrangement uses TRBV11-2 and TRBJ2-5, with 10 bases identical to TRBD2. The V gene end was trimmed by 5 bases and the J gene end by 4 bases; junction bases not matched to a gene: 7. The CDR3 runs 15 residues. Germline CDR1 and CDR2: SGHAT and FQNNGV. This CDR3 reads CASSLSGGAGETQYF. In DNA form, the CDR3 reads TGTGCCAGCAGCCTAAGCGGGGGGGCGGGAGAGACCCAGTACTTC.

V is TRBV14 and J is TRBJ2-7, with D perhaps given as TRBD1 or TRBD2 (6 bases each). Trimming stripped 3 bases from V and 4 bases from J, with 10 bases between. Germline V gives CDR1 SGHDN, CDR2 FVKESK. This CDR3 is 13 amino acids long. Written as DNA, the CDR3 is TGTGCCAGCAGCCACGGGGGCGGGTACGAGCAGTACTTC. It is translated as CASSHGGGYEQYF.

This clone was recorded many times. This chain joins TRBV30 and TRBJ2-5; D might be TRBD1 (6 bases). CDR1 is GTSNPN and CDR2 is SVGIG in the germline V gene (reference sequence). Trimming took 7 bases from V and 3 from J, leaving 12 bases between them. The CDR3 has 12 amino acids. CDR3 residues: CASGTLEETQYF. DNA of the CDR3: TGTGCCTCCGGGACACTCGAAGAGACCCAGTACTTC. The complete variable domain, with remaining parts taken from reference TRBV30 and TRBJ2-5, reads SQTIHQWPATLVQPVGSPLSLECTVEGTSNPNLYWYRQAAGRGLQLLFYSVGIGQISSEVPQNLSASRPQDRQFILSSKKLLLSDSGFYLCASGTLEETQYFGPGTRLLVL.

A single count supports this clone. The gene calls are TRBV9 and TRBJ2-3; 9 nucleotides agree with TRBD1. The J segment lost 2 bases and the V segment lost 4 bases, leaving 14 bases of the junction unmatched. CDR1 and CDR2 from the germline V gene are SGDLS and YYNGEE. CDR3 length: 18 residues. Written as DNA, the CDR3 is TGTGCCAGCAGCCCTGACCCCCGGACAGGGGATCCCACAGATACGCAGTATTTT. Amino acid sequence: CASSPDPRTGDPTDTQYF.

The genes are TRBV4-1 and TRBJ1-3; D gene uncertain. CDR3 length: 13 residues. Germline-derived CDR1 and CDR2 are MGHRA and YSYEKL. With 4 bases removed from V and 8 bases from J, the gap between germline ends came to 12 bases. The CDR3 coding sequence is TGCGCCAGCAGCCTCGATGGAGGGTACACCATATATTTT. Translated: CASSLDGGYTIYF.

The chain combines TRBV5-6 with TRBJ2-3, with TRBD1 as a possible D gene (6 bases). Germline V gives CDR1 SGHDT, CDR2 YYEEEE. The V and J ends lost 0 bases and 4 bases respectively, with 12 bases between them. The CDR3 is 15 amino acids. The CDR3 here is CASSLEGGRADTQYF. The CDR3 region has the DNA TGTGCCAGCAGCTTGGAAGGGGGAAGAGCAGATACGCAGTATTTT.

The chain employs TRBV14 and TRBJ1-6, with no clear D. V lost 3 bases and J 9 bases, leaving 15 bases between the germline ends. Per the germline V gene, CDR1 is SGHDN and CDR2 is FVKESK. This CDR3 is built from 15 residues. The CDR3 region is CASSQSRGLSSPLHF. The CDR3, as DNA: TGTGCCAGCAGCCAGTCCCGGGGTCTTTCTTCACCCCTCCACTTT.

The chain couples TRBV7-9 to TRBJ2-3, with a tentative D call TRBD2 (5 bases). The CDR3 has 15 residues. Trimming took 4 bases from V and 0 from J, leaving 11 bases between them. Germline V gene lookup returns CDR1 SEHNR and CDR2 FQNEAQ (reference sequence). The CDR3 region has the DNA TGTGCCAGCAGCTCAACTAGGTTCAGCACAGATACGCAGTATTTT. This gives the protein CASSSTRFSTDTQYF. The variable domain in full, completed from reference TRBV7-9 and TRBJ2-3, reads DTGVSQNPRHKITKRGQNVTFRCDPISEHNRLYWYRQTLGQGPEFLTYFQNEAQLEKSRLLSDRFSAERPKGSFSTLEIQRTEQGDSAMYLCASSSTRFSTDTQYFGPGTRLTVL.

The chain carries TRBV6-5 and TRBJ2-7, with 8 bases that match TRBD2. The CDR3 totals 14 residues. The ends lost 5 bases at V and 2 bases at J; junction bases unmatched: 5. In germline, CDR1 is MNHEY, CDR2 SVGAGI. Written as DNA, the CDR3 is TGTGCCAGCAGTAGCGACGGGGGGGCCTACGAGCAGTACTTC. Its protein is CASSSDGGAYEQYF.